These T cell receptor beta chains were read from a single sample in a study of shared T cell receptors in the human thymus. The data were produced by immunoSEQ multiplex PCR, yet TCRdb's version contains in-frame clones alone and is incomplete. The sample has approximately 490,000 clones, approximately 80% seen once; the top ten hold roughly 0.013%. This same sample was also part of a study on human thymus T cells.

The sample comprised thymocytes. All receptors come from a boy under two years old with a congenital heart defect. CDR3s include the opening cysteine and the closing phenylalanine or tryptophan. Each record gives: clone size, V gene, J gene, D gene, CDR3 DNA, CDR3 protein. D genes are given only for firm matches. Clone size, where shown, is once, few, many, or a class for clones that have expanded.

size: -
V: TRBV7-6
J: TRBJ2-6
D: -
DNA: TGTGCCAGCAGCTTCTCGGCGGAGGTACGCTCTGGGGCCAACGTCCTGACTTTC
CDR3: CASSFSAEVRSGANVLTF

size: -
V: TRBV7-9
J: TRBJ2-7
D: TRBD2
DNA: TGTGCCAGCAGCTTAGGGCCTTTGGGTACTAGCGGACTCTACGAGCAGTACTTC
CDR3: CASSLGPLGTSGLYEQYF

size: -
V: TRBV28
J: TRBJ1-1
D: TRBD1
DNA: TGTGCCAGCCCCAAAGTGGGACAGGGCACTGAAGCTTTCTTT
CDR3: CASPKVGQGTEAFF

size: -
V: TRBV5-6
J: TRBJ2-7
D: -
DNA: TGTGCCAGCCGACTCCGGACGCGCGGAGGCCCTGGCGAGCAGTACTTC
CDR3: CASRLRTRGGPGEQYF

size: -
V: TRBV5-6
J: TRBJ1-3
D: -
DNA: TGTGCCAGCAGCCCCCGACAGCCTGGAAACACCATATATTTT
CDR3: CASSPRQPGNTIYF

size: -
V: TRBV29-1
J: TRBJ2-2
D: TRBD1
DNA: TGCAGCGCCCGAGACAGGGGACCCACCGGGGAGCTGTTTTTT
CDR3: CSARDRGPTGELFF

size: -
V: TRBV7-8
J: TRBJ2-7
D: -
DNA: TGTGCCAGCAGCCCCGGGACAACCCACGAGCAGTACTTC
CDR3: CASSPGTTHEQYF

size: -
V: TRBV5-1
J: TRBJ1-3
D: -
DNA: TGCGCCAGCAGCTTGGGACACGGAAACACCATATATTTT
CDR3: CASSLGHGNTIYF

size: -
V: TRBV5-6
J: TRBJ2-1
D: TRBD2
DNA: TGTGCCAGCAGCTTGCTAGCGGGAGGATCCTACAATGAGCAGTTCTTC
CDR3: CASSLLAGGSYNEQFF

size: -
V: TRBV12-5
J: TRBJ2-7
D: TRBD2
DNA: TGTGCTAGTGGTTTGGATGGGACGGACAGAGCGGGACTAGCGGGAGTTGGGCGTTCCTACGAGCAGTACTTC
CDR3: CASGLDGTDRAGLAGVGRSYEQYF

size: -
V: TRBV7-9
J: TRBJ2-3
D: -
DNA: TGTGCCAGCAACACATTGTCCCCAGATACGCAGTATTTT
CDR3: CASNTLSPDTQYF

size: -
V: TRBV27
J: TRBJ2-7
D: TRBD2
DNA: TGTGCCAGCAGCAAGGGACTAGCGGGAGGCGGCGAGCAGTACTTC
CDR3: CASSKGLAGGGEQYF

size: -
V: TRBV7-9
J: TRBJ1-2
D: -
DNA: TGTGCCAGCAGCCATACAGAAACGATCAACTATGGCTACACCTTC
CDR3: CASSHTETINYGYTF

size: -
V: TRBV10-3
J: TRBJ1-2
D: TRBD1
DNA: TGTGCCATCAGTAGACAGGGGATCTATGGCTACACCTTC
CDR3: CAISRQGIYGYTF

size: -
V: TRBV6-5
J: TRBJ2-3
D: TRBD1
DNA: TGTGCCAGCAGTGGGACAGACCTCACAGATACGCAGTATTTT
CDR3: CASSGTDLTDTQYF

size: -
V: TRBV4-3
J: TRBJ2-7
D: TRBD2
DNA: TGCGCCAGCAGCCAAGAGGGTAGCGGGAAGACCTACGAGCAGTACTTC
CDR3: CASSQEGSGKTYEQYF

size: few
V: TRBV4-3
J: TRBJ2-3
D: TRBD2
DNA: TGCGCCAGCAGCCAAGTCCAGCGGGAGTTGAAAGATACGCAGTATTTT
CDR3: CASSQVQRELKDTQYF

size: -
V: TRBV25-1
J: TRBJ1-1
D: -
DNA: TGTGCCAGCAGGTCGGGACACCCGAACACTGAAGCTTTCTTT
CDR3: CASRSGHPNTEAFF

size: -
V: TRBV19
J: TRBJ1-4
D: -
DNA: TGTGCCAGTAGTATAGATAAGGCGACAGATGAAAAACTGTTTTTT
CDR3: CASSIDKATDEKLFF

size: -
V: TRBV27
J: TRBJ2-3
D: TRBD2
DNA: TGTGCCAGCAGTTCCCCCCCTAGCGGGCCCGGTGGAGATACGCAGTATTTT
CDR3: CASSSPPSGPGGDTQYF

size: few
V: TRBV27
J: TRBJ2-7
D: TRBD2
DNA: TGTGCCAGCAGTTTAATAGCGGGAGGGCCGGACGAGCAGTACTTC
CDR3: CASSLIAGGPDEQYF

size: -
V: TRBV21-1
J: TRBJ1-2
D: -
DNA: TGTGCCAGCAGCAAAGTGGACAGGGCCCCCCCTGGGAGCTATGGCTACACCTTC
CDR3: CASSKVDRAPPGSYGYTF

size: few
V: TRBV28
J: TRBJ1-4
D: -
DNA: TGTGCCAGCAGTCTCAGGGGTTGGACTAATGAAAAACTGTTTTTT
CDR3: CASSLRGWTNEKLFF

size: -
V: TRBV5-1
J: TRBJ2-3
D: -
DNA: TGCGCCAGCAGCTTGACTTGGGGCCCAGATACGCAGTATTTT
CDR3: CASSLTWGPDTQYF

size: -
V: TRBV29-1
J: TRBJ2-7
D: TRBD1
DNA: TGCAGCGTCTCACAGGGGTGGCCCTACGAGCAGTACTTC
CDR3: CSVSQGWPYEQYF

size: -
V: TRBV4-1
J: TRBJ1-3
D: -
DNA: TGCGCCAGCAGCTCAAGAGAGGCAGGGCCTAGGAACGACTCTGGAAACACCATATATTTT
CDR3: CASSSREAGPRNDSGNTIYF

size: -
V: TRBV27
J: TRBJ2-7
D: TRBD1
DNA: TGTGCCAGCAGTACAGGGGACAGGGGGCGGGAGCAGTACTTC
CDR3: CASSTGDRGREQYF

size: -
V: TRBV9
J: TRBJ2-3
D: -
DNA: TGTGCCAGCAGCGTAGCGGGGTTACGGGAGCGGTTCACAGATACGCAGTATTTT
CDR3: CASSVAGLRERFTDTQYF

size: once
V: TRBV7-2
J: TRBJ2-6
D: -
DNA: TGTGCCAGCAGTTTCCCGACGGACAATGCGAACTCTGGGGCCAACGTCCTGACTTTC
CDR3: CASSFPTDNANSGANVLTF

size: few
V: TRBV12-5
J: TRBJ2-1
D: -
DNA: TGTGCTAGTGGTCTGGGGCTTCCTGAGCAGTTCTTC
CDR3: CASGLGLPEQFF

size: few
V: TRBV4-3
J: TRBJ2-7
D: TRBD1
DNA: TGCGCCAGCAGCCAATCGATCGGACAGGGGGACGAGCAGTACTTC
CDR3: CASSQSIGQGDEQYF

size: -
V: TRBV19
J: TRBJ2-3
D: -
DNA: TGTGCCAGTAGTATAGATCAGGAGGGTCTTGGCCCAGATACGCAGTATTTT
CDR3: CASSIDQEGLGPDTQYF

size: -
V: TRBV19
J: TRBJ1-1
D: -
DNA: TGTGCCAGTAGTTTCCGACAGGAGGAAGCTTTCTTT
CDR3: CASSFRQEEAFF

size: -
V: TRBV27
J: TRBJ1-1
D: -
DNA: TGTGCCAGCAGTAGCCGGGGGACTGAAGCTTTCTTT
CDR3: CASSSRGTEAFF

size: few
V: TRBV4-3
J: TRBJ2-7
D: -
DNA: TGCGCCAGCAGCCAACTAAGATACAGCTACGAGCAGTACTTC
CDR3: CASSQLRYSYEQYF

size: -
V: TRBV5-6
J: TRBJ2-5
D: TRBD1
DNA: TGTGCCAGCAGATACAGGGGGCGGCGACAAGAGACCCAGTACTTC
CDR3: CASRYRGRRQETQYF

size: -
V: TRBV6-5
J: TRBJ1-2
D: TRBD1
DNA: TGTGCCAGCAGGACAGGGGCTGGCTACACCTTC
CDR3: CASRTGAGYTF

size: once
V: TRBV5-6
J: TRBJ2-3
D: -
DNA: TGTGCCAGCATTCCATGGCTCGCGAGGGATACGCAGTATTTT
CDR3: CASIPWLARDTQYF

size: -
V: TRBV15
J: TRBJ1-5
D: -
DNA: TGTGCCACCAGCAGAGATGGAGGGCCGAGAGGTACAAATCAGCCCCAGCATTTT
CDR3: CATSRDGGPRGTNQPQHF

size: few
V: TRBV30
J: TRBJ2-4
D: TRBD2
DNA: TGTGCCTGGAGTGTATTGACTAGCGGGAGGGCCAGAGCCAAAAACATTCAGTACTTC
CDR3: CAWSVLTSGRARAKNIQYF

size: -
V: TRBV6-5
J: TRBJ2-2
D: -
DNA: TGTGCCAGCAGTTACTCCGGTGGGACTGCCGGGGAGCTGTTTTTT
CDR3: CASSYSGGTAGELFF

size: -
V: TRBV28
J: TRBJ2-1
D: -
DNA: TGTGCCAGCAGTCCCGGGACTTTTCCCAGGAGCTCCTACAATGAGCAGTTCTTC
CDR3: CASSPGTFPRSSYNEQFF

size: -
V: TRBV29-1
J: TRBJ1-1
D: -
DNA: TGCAGCGTTGAATCGGGGGTTGTGAACACTGAAGCTTTCTTT
CDR3: CSVESGVVNTEAFF

size: -
V: TRBV27
J: TRBJ2-3
D: -
DNA: TGTGCCAGCAGGCCCACGACCCGCGGGTCGACAGATACGCAGTATTTT
CDR3: CASRPTTRGSTDTQYF

size: -
V: TRBV5-1
J: TRBJ2-2
D: TRBD2
DNA: TGCGCCAGCAGCTTTGGGAGGACGGGACTAGAAGTGAACACCGGGGAGCTGTTTTTT
CDR3: CASSFGRTGLEVNTGELFF

size: -
V: TRBV15
J: TRBJ2-7
D: TRBD1
DNA: TGTGCCACCAGCCTCGGAGCCGAGACAGGGGACGAGCAGTACTTC
CDR3: CATSLGAETGDEQYF

size: -
V: TRBV18
J: TRBJ1-4
D: -
DNA: TGTGCCAGCTCACCGAGCAGCCACCGGTTTGGGTCCGGGAATGAAAAACTGTTTTTT
CDR3: CASSPSSHRFGSGNEKLFF

size: -
V: TRBV14
J: TRBJ2-7
D: -
DNA: TGTGCCAGCAGCCAATCGGGTAGCTACGAGCAGTACTTC
CDR3: CASSQSGSYEQYF

size: few
V: TRBV27
J: TRBJ2-5
D: TRBD1
DNA: TGTGCCAGCAGTTCCCCTAGGCATAGGACAGGGGGAGGATCACCTTTTGGGGAGCAGTACTTC
CDR3: CASSSPRHRTGGGSPFGEQYF

size: -
V: TRBV5-6
J: TRBJ2-7
D: -
DNA: TGTGCCAGCAGCCTGGGGAACGGGGGAGAGCAGTACTTC
CDR3: CASSLGNGGEQYF